The 21 T cell receptor beta chains in this list originate from one sample, sequenced in a study of cytomegalovirus exposure and HLA in healthy donors. The PCR was carried out with 60 Vbeta primers and 13 Jbeta primers. Using immunoSEQ multiplex PCR, the repertoire was profiled, and TCRdb retains in-frame clones only, with some absent. There are just over 50,000 clones in the sample, with 12% held by the top ten. The source material was PBMCs. The source is a woman aged 60-75 years in good health and CMV-seropositive.

CDR3 sequence: CASSAMTGVRSYNSPLHF. Here the CDR3 DNA reads TGTGCCAGCAGCGCCATGACAGGGGTAAGGTCCTATAATTCACCCCTCCACTTT. The chain uses TRBV7-9 and TRBJ1-6, with 8 bases lining up with TRBD1. Germline trimming cut 5 bases from V and 1 base from J; bases unmatched to any gene: 10. Per germline, CDR1 SEHNR and CDR2 FQNEAQ (reference sequence). This CDR3 has 18 residues.

This rearrangement joins TRBV7-9 to TRBJ2-1; 12 positions match TRBD2. The CDR3 sequence is 15 residues long. V dropped 1 base and J dropped 12; count of bases not matched to a gene: 7. Germline CDR1 reads SEHNR; CDR2 reads FQNEAQ (reference sequence). The CDR3, as DNA: TGTGCCAGCAGCTTAGAGACTAGCGGGGGCCCTGGGCAGTTCTTC. Translating gives CASSLETSGGPGQFF.

The CDR3 DNA reads TGTGCCAGCAGTGATTCCGGTGTAGCCTACGAGCAGTACTTC. As protein: CASSDSGVAYEQYF. V gene TRBV6-1 combines with J gene TRBJ2-7; D unresolved. CDR1 is MNHNS and CDR2 is SASEGT in the germline V gene. V was clipped by 3 bases and J by 2 bases, with 11 bases between them. The CDR3 totals 14 residues.

The CDR3 loop is CASSPGQSNTEAFF. In DNA, the CDR3 is TGTGCCAGCTCACCAGGGCAGTCGAACACTGAAGCTTTCTTT. The chain joins TRBV18 to TRBJ1-1; D call uncertain. The CDR3 is made up of 14 amino acids. V lost 2 bases and J 1 base, leaving 8 bases between the germline ends. Germline V gene lookup returns CDR1 KGHSH and CDR2 LQKENI. The complete variable domain, with remaining parts taken from reference TRBV18 and TRBJ1-1, reads NAGVMQNPRHLVRRRGQEARLRCSPMKGHSHVYWYRQLPEEGLKFMVYLQKENIIDESGMPKERFSAEFPKEGPSILRIQQVVRGDSAAYFCASSPGQSNTEAFFGQGTRLTVV.

The chain recombines TRBV15 with TRBJ1-1; D uncertain. Germline V CDR1 and CDR2: LNHNV, YYDKDF (reference sequence). Between the trimmed V and J ends, which lost 1 base and 5 bases, there was a span of 11 bases. There are 14 residues in the CDR3. The CDR3 DNA follows: TGTGCCACCAGCAGAGGCCTCGGGGAGACTGAAGCTTTCTTT. Protein: CATSRGLGETEAFF.

V and J are TRBV4-1 and TRBJ2-1, with TRBD1 matching over 7 bases. Germline V gene lookup returns CDR1 MGHRA and CDR2 YSYEKL. V lost 4 bases, J lost 5 bases, and 8 bases stayed unmatched. This CDR3 has 15 amino acids. This chain's CDR3 is CASSPYRGIHNEQFF. The CDR3 bases are TGCGCCAGCAGCCCGTACAGGGGCATCCACAATGAGCAGTTCTTC.

The rearrangement uses TRBV18 and TRBJ1-3; weak D call: TRBD1 (5 bases). Germline V gene sequence: CDR1 KGHSH, CDR2 LQKENI. Trimming pared 3 bases from V and 0 bases from J, leaving 12 bases between. The CDR3 is 16 residues long. The CDR3 DNA reads TGTGCCAGCTCACCGCTTGACAGCTCCTCTGGAAACACCATATATTTT. Protein sequence: CASSPLDSSSGNTIYF. The full variable domain, rest sourced from reference TRBV18 and TRBJ1-3, is NAGVMQNPRHLVRRRGQEARLRCSPMKGHSHVYWYRQLPEEGLKFMVYLQKENIIDESGMPKERFSAEFPKEGPSILRIQQVVRGDSAAYFCASSPLDSSSGNTIYFGEGSWLTVV.

The chain combines TRBV2 with TRBJ1-2, with a possible D match to TRBD1 (5 bases). The CDR3 extends over 12 amino acids. With 6 bases removed from V and 2 bases from J, the gap between germline ends came to 7 bases. CDR1 is SNHLY, CDR2 FYNNEI, per germline. The CDR3 spells CASRGQNYGYTF. The CDR3 region has the DNA TGTGCCAGCAGGGGGCAGAACTATGGCTACACCTTC.

The rearrangement uses TRBV27 and TRBJ2-1; 12 nucleotides align to TRBD2. Germline lookup yields CDR1 MNHEY and CDR2 SMNVEV (reference sequence). Germline trimming cut 5 bases from V and 4 bases from J; bases unmatched to any gene: 3. The CDR3 length is 15 residues. The CDR3 sequence is CASSPGTSGYNEQFF. The CDR3 region has the DNA TGTGCCAGCAGTCCAGGGACTAGCGGGTACAATGAGCAGTTCTTC.

This chain links TRBV15 with TRBJ2-7; D gene ambiguous. The CDR3 spans 12 residues. Germline V gene sequence: CDR1 LNHNV, CDR2 YYDKDF (reference sequence). Trimming took off 0 bases at V and 3 bases at J, with 3 bases between the two ends. In nucleotides, the CDR3 is TGTGCCACCAGCAGAGACTTCTACGAGCAGTACTTC. Translation: CATSRDFYEQYF.

The chain is built from TRBV19 and TRBJ1-3; D is uncertain. Trimming took off 9 bases at V and 1 base at J, with 7 bases between the two ends. The CDR3 length is 12 residues. Germline CDR1 LNHDA, CDR2 SQIVND (reference sequence). CDR3 coding DNA: TGTGCCAGCAGTCAATCTGGAAACACCATATATTTT. This encodes CASSQSGNTIYF.

The J gene is TRBJ2-7, the V gene TRBV9, with 8 bases aligning to TRBD2. The ends lost 0 bases at V and 2 bases at J; junction bases unmatched: 7. The CDR3 spans 16 residues. Germline V gives CDR1 SGDLS, CDR2 YYNGEE. In DNA, the CDR3 is TGTGCCAGCAGCGTAGGAGGCGGGGGGAGCGCCTACGAGCAGTACTTC. As protein: CASSVGGGGSAYEQYF.

The chain carries TRBV5-1 and TRBJ1-1; TRBD1 might be the D (6 bases). Germline V gene data show CDR1 as SGHRS and CDR2 as YFSETQ. The CDR3 spans 15 residues. Trimming left V 6 bases short and J 0 bases short, with 15 bases between. This CDR3 is CASTVGGGVNTEAFF. The CDR3 DNA follows: TGCGCCAGCACCGTGGGAGGGGGAGTGAACACTGAAGCTTTCTTT. The full variable domain, completed using reference TRBV5-1 and TRBJ1-1, is KAGVTQTPRYLIKTRGQQVTLSCSPISGHRSVSWYQQTPGQGLQFLFEYFSETQRNKGNFPGRFSGRQFSNSRSEMNVSTLELGDSALYLCASTVGGGVNTEAFFGQGTRLTVV.

V gene TRBV18 combines with J gene TRBJ1-1, with D possibly being TRBD1 (5 bases). The CDR3 is 13 residues long. V lost 4 bases, J lost 8 bases, and 14 bases lay in between. Germline V CDR1 and CDR2: KGHSH, LQKENI. As DNA, the CDR3 is TGTGCCAGCTCACGACTGGGGGGGACCGAAGCTTTCTTT. Translating gives CASSRLGGTEAFF.

V and J are TRBV5-1 and TRBJ2-3; 12 bases agree with TRBD2. Germline lookup yields CDR1 SGHRS and CDR2 YFSETQ. Trimming at V came to 4 bases and at J to 0 bases, leaving 6 bases not matched to a gene. CDR3 length equals 17 residues. CDR3 DNA: TGCGCCAGCAGCGCATGGACTAGCGGGGCAAGCACAGATACGCAGTATTTT. Translation: CASSAWTSGASTDTQYF.

CDR3 region: CASSNPQGSTEAFF. CDR3 bases: TGTGCCAGCTCTAATCCTCAGGGGAGCACTGAAGCTTTCTTT. The chain carries TRBV27 and TRBJ1-1, with TRBD1 as a possible D gene (6 bases). Trimming removed 8 bases at V and 4 bases at J, with 17 bases between. The CDR3 sequence is 14 residues long. Germline V gene data show CDR1 as MNHEY and CDR2 as SMNVEV (reference sequence).

The V and J genes are TRBV6-5 and TRBJ1-2, with 9 positions matching TRBD1. CDR3 length: 14 residues. Per the germline V gene, CDR1 is MNHEY and CDR2 is SVGAGI. J gave up 3 bases and V 2 bases, and 1 base lay outside the gene matches. DNA for the CDR3: TGTGCCAGCAGTTACGGACAGGGGTACTATGGCTACACCTTC. Amino acids: CASSYGQGYYGYTF.

This chain links TRBV5-4 with TRBJ2-1; D remains ambiguous. Germline CDR1 is SGHNT and CDR2 is YYREEE (reference sequence). Trimming stripped 3 bases from V and 3 bases from J, with 10 bases between. The CDR3 has 14 residues. The CDR3 sequence is CASSSEQYYNEQFF. CDR3 DNA: TGTGCCAGCAGCTCGGAACAGTACTACAATGAGCAGTTCTTC.

The chain combines TRBV19 with TRBJ2-2; 8 nucleotides align to TRBD1. After removal of 9 bases from V and 0 bases from J, the junction contained 9 bases not matched to a gene. The CDR3 spans 16 residues. In germline, CDR1 is LNHDA, CDR2 SQIVND (reference sequence). The chain's CDR3 is CASRGQASANTGELFF. The CDR3, as DNA: TGTGCCAGCAGGGGACAGGCCTCCGCGAACACCGGGGAGCTGTTTTTT.

The chain joins TRBV7-9 to TRBJ1-3; no definite D call. The germline V and J ends were trimmed by 5 bases and 3 bases, with 8 bases remaining between them. The CDR3 consists of 13 residues. Germline V gene sequence: CDR1 SEHNR, CDR2 FQNEAQ (reference sequence). As DNA, the CDR3 is TGTGCCAGCAGCCCGACAAATGGAAACACCATATATTTT. It specifies CASSPTNGNTIYF.

This chain links TRBV18 with TRBJ2-5; D might be TRBD1 (5 bases). The DNA end favors TRBJ2-7, so the J call may be wrong. In germline, CDR1 is KGHSH, CDR2 LQKENI. This CDR3 contains 14 residues. As DNA, the CDR3 is TGTGCCAGCTCAGTAGGGGCTATTACCTACGAGCAGTACTTC. Encoded protein: CASSVGAITYEQYF.